Below, one T cell receptor (beta chain) is given with its context. Its antigen is unknown. The data were taken from a study of long-term antiretroviral therapy in people with HIV. With survey level as its setting, the immunoSEQ assay was v3.0. Data came from immunoSEQ multiplex PCR; TCRdb stores just in-frame clones and leaves some out. The sample yields tens of thousands of clones, 70% to 90% seen once. Overall study results and limits: Collection of the blood, which took place between about 2003 and 2017, possibly occurred under older ART regimens.

The input for sequencing was unsorted PBMCs, taken roughly 2.9 years before starting antiretroviral therapy. This TCR derives from a woman aged 25-40 years with HIV.

In DNA form, the CDR3 reads TGTGCCAGTAGGCAGACAGGGGAGGGTCAGCCCCAGCATTTT. This translates into CASRQTGEGQPQHF. V gene TRBV19 combines with J gene TRBJ1-5, with 8 bases aligning to TRBD1. The J segment lost 6 bases and the V segment lost 6 bases, leaving 7 bases of the junction unmatched. Germline CDR1 is LNHDA and CDR2 is SQIVND (reference sequence). The CDR3 runs to 14 residues.